This record covers a single T cell receptor beta chain. The CDR3 extends over 14 amino acids. Germline lookup yields CDR1 SGHTA and CDR2 FQGNSA. V was clipped by 3 bases and J by 5 bases, with 13 bases between them. TCRdb re-analysed the RT-PCR reads in MiXCR, keeping a single row per CDR3 protein. The table shows about 680,000 distinct CDR3 sequences, with approximately 15% occurring only once. This receptor was taken from a female donor in good health, serving as a healthy control. V is TRBV7-2 and J is TRBJ2-5; D may be TRBD1 (6 bases). Material: memory CD4+ T cells from blood. CDR3 sequence reads: CASSLPGALETQYF. Written as DNA, the CDR3 is TGTGCCAGCAGCTTGCCAGGGGCGCTGGAGACCCAGTACTTC. Supplemented by reference TRBV7-2 and TRBJ2-5, the full variable domain reads GAGVSQSPSNKVTEKGKDVELRCDPISGHTALYWYRQSLGQGLEFLIYFQGNSAPDKSGLPSDRFSAERTGGSVSTLTIQRTQQEDSAVYLCASSLPGALETQYFGPGTRLLVL.